Sequencing of this TCR beta chain was carried out in a study of Ad26.COV2.S vaccination and SARS-CoV-2 variants. Study context: The vaccine Ad26.COV2.S was put into the muscle once, or twice with 56 days between.

V dropped 4 bases and J dropped 0 bases, with 15 bases sitting between them. Germline loops: CDR1 KGHSH, CDR2 LQKENI. The CDR3 covers 16 residues. The assay was immunoSEQ multiplex PCR, and TCRdb's table has in-frame clones only and misses some. The table has roughly 460,000 clones, about 88% seen once. The study's findings and limits: In TCR breadth and depth analyses, total T cell responses may have been underestimated.

Treatment described: 15 to 20 received Ad26.COV2.S at low or high dose, single or two shots; roughly 5 received placebo; per-sample allocation not given. Following the first vaccine or placebo injection, samples were taken on day 63. Expressing Wuhan-strain SARS-CoV-2 spike, an Ad26 vector served as the vaccine. This clone has a single count. Its target is not known. This receptor was taken from a person between 18 and 65 years old who received the Ad26.COV2.S COVID-19 vaccine or a placebo. The chain carries TRBV18 and TRBJ1-1; D perhaps matches TRBD1 (5 bases). This specimen consisted of peripheral blood, obtained in a trial of Ad26.COV2.S vaccine versus placebo. CDR3 loop: CASSRSPTALNTEAFF. In DNA form, the CDR3 reads TGTGCCAGCTCACGGTCGCCGACAGCGTTGAACACTGAAGCTTTCTTT.